The 26 T cell receptor beta chains reported below all come from one sample, sequenced in a study of blood T cell repertoires in COVID-19. Clones were sequenced by immunoSEQ multiplex PCR, and TCRdb holds only the in-frame ones, with some missing. This repertoire shows some 38,000 clones, about three quarters found once; its top ten account for roughly a tenth. Material for sequencing was peripheral blood. The receptors were gathered from a man between 65 and 85 years old with COVID-19, enrolled during active disease.

The chain recombines TRBV30 with TRBJ2-5; possibly TRBD1 for D (5 bases). The CDR3 is made up of 14 amino acids. CDR1 and CDR2 from the germline V gene are GTSNPN and SVGIG (reference sequence). V was clipped by 0 bases and J by 4 bases, with 12 bases between them. The chain's CDR3 is CAWSVRGSGETQYF. The CDR3 DNA reads TGTGCCTGGAGTGTAAGGGGTTCGGGAGAGACCCAGTACTTC.

The rearrangement joins TRBV7-9 to TRBJ2-7, with 8 bases aligning to TRBD1. The CDR3 loop spans 16 amino acids. V was pared by 3 bases and J by 5 bases, with 12 bases of the junction left unmatched. Germline V gene sequence: CDR1 SEHNR, CDR2 FQNEAQ (reference sequence). DNA of the CDR3: TGTGCCAGCAGCTTCCTCCTCGGACAGGGAACAAACGAGCAGTACTTC. It yields the protein CASSFLLGQGTNEQYF.

J is TRBJ1-1 and V is TRBV4-1; TRBD1 matches 9 bases. This CDR3 spans 16 amino acids. The germline V gene encodes CDR1 MGHRA and CDR2 YSYEKL. V lost 4 bases, J lost 0 bases, and 6 bases stayed unmatched. As DNA, the CDR3 is TGCGCCAGCAGCCCTGGGACAGGGACGATGAACACTGAAGCTTTCTTT. Translating gives CASSPGTGTMNTEAFF.

The rearrangement joins TRBV3-1 (or the pseudogene TRBV3-2) to TRBJ2-5; 9 positions match TRBD1. CDR1 LGHDT and CDR2 YNNKEL come from the germline V gene (reference sequence). The length of the CDR3 is 14 residues. V was clipped by 5 bases and J by 5 bases; unmatched bases: 6. The CDR3 nucleotides read TGTGCCAGCAGCTTCCCGACAGGGGGGGAGACCCAGTACTTC. Its protein product is CASSFPTGGETQYF.

This clone was seen a single time. V is TRBV18 and J is TRBJ2-3, with TRBD2 matching over 7 bases. The length of the CDR3 is 15 residues. From germline, CDR1 is KGHSH and CDR2 LQKENI. V lost 2 bases and J lost 1; bases outside the gene matches: 3. For the CDR3, the DNA is TGTGCCAGCTCACCAACCCTAGCGGGCACAGATACGCAGTATTTT. Translation gives CASSPTLAGTDTQYF.

DNA of the CDR3: TGTGCCAGCAGCTTGGAAGGGAGGTCTCTTTTCGACGAGCAGTACTTC. Amino acid sequence: CASSLEGRSLFDEQYF. The chain uses TRBV5-6 and TRBJ2-7; a possible D gene is TRBD2 (6 bases). Germline V CDR1 and CDR2: SGHDT, YYEEEE. V was trimmed by 0 bases and J by 5 bases, leaving 18 bases between them. The CDR3 sequence is 16 residues long.

V and J are TRBV12-3 or TRBV12-4 and TRBJ1-5; D may be TRBD1 (6 bases). V lost 6 bases and J 11 bases, leaving 11 bases between the germline ends. The CDR3 extends over 11 amino acids. The CDR3 DNA reads TGTGCCAGCAGCCCTGAGGGGGCCCAGCATTTT. Its protein product is CASSPEGAQHF.

The J gene is TRBJ1-4, the V gene TRBV5-6; D perhaps matches TRBD1 (6 bases). V gave up 4 bases and J gave up 7 bases, with 17 bases separating them. Germline V gene data show CDR1 as SGHDT and CDR2 as YYEEEE. This CDR3 region has 15 residues. CDR3 sequence reads: CASSRGGGIGEKLFF. CDR3 bases: TGTGCCAGCAGCCGTGGCGGGGGCATCGGTGAAAAACTGTTTTTT. The whole variable domain, remainder taken from reference TRBV5-6 and TRBJ1-4, is DAGVTQSPTHLIKTRGQQVTLRCSPKSGHDTVSWYQQALGQGPQFIFQYYEEEERQRGNFPDRFSGHQFPNYSSELNVNALLLGDSALYLCASSRGGGIGEKLFFGSGTQLSVL.

The chain links TRBV30 to TRBJ1-1, with D maybe TRBD1 (5 bases). Between the trimmed V and J ends, which lost 6 bases and 2 bases, there was a span of 13 bases. Germline loops: CDR1 GTSNPN, CDR2 SVGIG (reference sequence). This CDR3 is 13 amino acids long. Here the CDR3 DNA reads TGTGCCTGTCAAAGGGGAATTAACACTGAAGCTTTCTTT. Amino acids: CACQRGINTEAFF.

The chain uses TRBV28 and TRBJ1-2; no definite D call. The V end was cut by 10 bases, the J end by 2 bases, with 11 bases between. The CDR3 totals 12 residues. Germline lookup yields CDR1 MDHEN and CDR2 SYDVKM. The CDR3 nucleotides are TGTGCCACCCTGTGGGCGAACTATGGCTACACCTTC. It specifies CATLWANYGYTF.

This clone was picked up one time. J is TRBJ2-2 and V is TRBV3-1 (or the pseudogene TRBV3-2); D might be TRBD1 (6 bases). V gave up 7 bases and J gave up 7 bases, with 16 bases separating them. The CDR3 totals 14 residues. Germline V CDR1 and CDR2: LGHDT, YNNKEL (reference sequence). CDR3 DNA sequence: TGTGCCAGCAAAAGGACAGTTCGAGACGGGGAGCTGTTTTTT. Translated: CASKRTVRDGELFF.

This chain uses TRBV3-1 (or the pseudogene TRBV3-2) with TRBJ2-7; 14 bases align to TRBD2. This CDR3 contains 14 residues. Germline V lookup: CDR1 LGHDT, CDR2 YNNKEL (reference sequence). The J segment lost 6 bases and the V segment lost 4 bases, leaving 2 bases of the junction unmatched. CDR3 sequence reads: CASSPGLAGGEQYF. CDR3 bases: TGTGCCAGCAGCCCAGGACTAGCGGGAGGCGAGCAGTACTTC.

This clone was counted once. V gene TRBV3-1 (or the pseudogene TRBV3-2) combines with J gene TRBJ1-2; D perhaps matches TRBD1 (6 bases). V was trimmed by 0 bases and J by 1 base, leaving 18 bases between them. Germline-derived CDR1 and CDR2 are LGHDT and YNNKEL (reference sequence). This CDR3 has 18 amino acids. The CDR3 DNA sequence: TGTGCCAGCAGCCAAGATACGGGAGGGGGGGCCCTTAACTATGGCTACACCTTC. It encodes CASSQDTGGGALNYGYTF.

V gene TRBV19 combines with J gene TRBJ1-4; D not certain. V lost 10 bases and J lost 0, with 21 bases in between. This CDR3 has 17 amino acids. Germline-derived CDR1 and CDR2 are LNHDA and SQIVND (reference sequence). The CDR3 DNA follows: TGTGCCAAGCCGGTGGCAGAAAGACTCGCAACTAATGAAAAACTGTTTTTT. It codes for CAKPVAERLATNEKLFF.

The J gene is TRBJ1-1, the V gene TRBV10-3; D is possibly TRBD1 (6 bases). Trimming took off 9 bases at V and 0 bases at J, with 11 bases between the two ends. The CDR3 length is 13 residues. Germline CDR1 is ENHRY and CDR2 is SYGVKD. CDR3 loop: CAIMTGLNTEAFF. The CDR3, as DNA: TGTGCCATAATGACAGGCTTGAACACTGAAGCTTTCTTT.

CDR3 DNA: TGTGCCAGCAGTGAATATGAGGGAGGTTGGATGAACACTGAAGCTTTCTTT. Its translation: CASSEYEGGWMNTEAFF. V gene TRBV25-1 combines with J gene TRBJ1-1; no firm D call. The ends were cut back, 0 bases at V and 0 bases at J, with 14 bases in the middle. The CDR3 is made up of 17 amino acids. Germline-derived CDR1 and CDR2 are MGHDK and SYGVNS.

The gene calls are TRBV5-6 and TRBJ1-5; D not certain. The CDR3 totals 15 residues. Germline values: CDR1 SGHDT, CDR2 YYEEEE. The V gene lost 1 base and the J gene lost 0 bases, with 8 bases spanning the gap. CDR3 region: CASSLRGHSNQPQHF. CDR3 DNA sequence: TGTGCCAGCAGCTTGAGAGGCCATAGCAATCAGCCCCAGCATTTT.

This clone was observed at least ten times. V usage is TRBV7-9 and J usage is TRBJ1-1; no firm D call. The CDR3 totals 12 residues. The germline V gene encodes CDR1 SEHNR and CDR2 FQNEAQ (reference sequence). The V gene lost 3 bases and the J gene lost 6 bases, with 8 bases spanning the gap. The CDR3 here is CASSLRQPEAFF. CDR3 coding DNA: TGTGCCAGCAGCTTGAGGCAGCCTGAAGCTTTCTTT. Full variable domain (rest looked up from reference TRBV7-9 and TRBJ1-1): DTGVSQNPRHKITKRGQNVTFRCDPISEHNRLYWYRQTLGQGPEFLTYFQNEAQLEKSRLLSDRFSAERPKGSFSTLEIQRTEQGDSAMYLCASSLRQPEAFFGQGTRLTVV.

The V gene is TRBV9, the J gene TRBJ2-5; 7 nucleotides align to TRBD2. The CDR3 totals 14 residues. V shed 2 bases, J shed 3 bases, and the junction held 4 bases outside the gene matches. Germline V gene data show CDR1 as SGDLS and CDR2 as YYNGEE. The CDR3 nucleotides are TGTGCCAGCAGCGTGGGTCGGGGGGAAGAGACCCAGTACTTC. Residues: CASSVGRGEETQYF.

The chain combines TRBV5-1 with TRBJ1-1; perhaps TRBD1 as D (5 bases). Germline values: CDR1 SGHRS, CDR2 YFSETQ. This CDR3 has 12 residues. V gave up 1 base and J gave up 5 bases, with 6 bases separating them. The CDR3 protein is CASSLRGTEAFF. In DNA, the CDR3 is TGCGCCAGCAGCTTGAGGGGAACTGAAGCTTTCTTT.

This sequence joins TRBV5-4 and TRBJ2-5; D is possibly TRBD2 (6 bases). TRBJ2-7 explains the end of the DNA better; the J call may be wrong. The CDR3 consists of 13 residues. Germline values: CDR1 SGHNT, CDR2 YYREEE (reference sequence). As DNA, the CDR3 is TGTGCCAGCAGCGCCCGCGGGGAACCCGAGCAGTACTTC. Encoded protein: CASSARGEPEQYF.

The rearrangement joins TRBV29-1 to TRBJ2-2, with TRBD2 matching 11 bases. The CDR3 runs to 14 residues. V shed 7 bases, J shed 5 bases, and the junction held 6 bases outside the gene matches. Germline lookup yields CDR1 SQVTM and CDR2 ANQGSEA. The CDR3 DNA reads TGCAGCGGCCAGACTAGCGGGGAAACCGGGGAGCTGTTTTTT. As protein: CSGQTSGETGELFF.

The chain couples TRBV30 to TRBJ1-2; D is uncertain. The germline CDR1 and CDR2 sequences are GTSNPN and SVGIG (reference sequence). The CDR3 extends over 11 amino acids. V was cut by 2 bases and J by 5 bases, with 6 bases left in between. DNA for the CDR3: TGTGCCTGGAGTCGGGGTTATGGCTACACCTTC. It codes for CAWSRGYGYTF.

The chain is built from TRBV4-1 and TRBJ2-1, with D possibly matching TRBD1 (6 bases). Trimming removed 0 bases at V and 4 bases at J, with 19 bases between. From germline, CDR1 is MGHRA and CDR2 YSYEKL. The CDR3 extends over 18 amino acids. CDR3 sequence: CASSQDGRDRRAYNEQFF. In DNA, the CDR3 is TGCGCCAGCAGCCAAGATGGGCGAGACAGGCGGGCTTACAATGAGCAGTTCTTC.

The rearrangement joins TRBV6-2 or TRBV6-3 to TRBJ1-1, with D unclear. The germline V gene has CDR1 MNHEY and CDR2 SVGEGT. Trimming removed 4 bases at V and 4 bases at J, with 16 bases between. The CDR3 loop spans 15 amino acids. In DNA, the CDR3 is TGTGCCAGCAGTTTCCCGAGCTTAGGCGGCACTGAAGCTTTCTTT. It encodes CASSFPSLGGTEAFF.

This chain joins TRBV11-2 and TRBJ2-7; TRBD2 might be the D (5 bases). Germline values: CDR1 SGHAT, CDR2 FQNNGV. Trimming removed 5 bases at V and 0 bases at J, with 14 bases between. The CDR3 extends over 15 amino acids. This chain's CDR3 is CASSPRDPNSYEQYF. Written as DNA, the CDR3 is TGTGCCAGCAGCCCCCGGGATCCCAACTCCTACGAGCAGTACTTC.